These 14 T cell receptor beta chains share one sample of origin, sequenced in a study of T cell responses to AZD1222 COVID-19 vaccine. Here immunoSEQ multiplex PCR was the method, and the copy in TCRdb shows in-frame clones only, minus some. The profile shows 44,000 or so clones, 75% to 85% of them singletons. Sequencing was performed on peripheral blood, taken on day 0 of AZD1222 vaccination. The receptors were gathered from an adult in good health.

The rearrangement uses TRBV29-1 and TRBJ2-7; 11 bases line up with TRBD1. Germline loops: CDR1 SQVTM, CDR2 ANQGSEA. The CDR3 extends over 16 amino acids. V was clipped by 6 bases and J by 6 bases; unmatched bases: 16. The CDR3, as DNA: TGCAGCGTAACCTCCGGGACAGGGGGTATCCTACGCGAGCAGTACTTC. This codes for CSVTSGTGGILREQYF.

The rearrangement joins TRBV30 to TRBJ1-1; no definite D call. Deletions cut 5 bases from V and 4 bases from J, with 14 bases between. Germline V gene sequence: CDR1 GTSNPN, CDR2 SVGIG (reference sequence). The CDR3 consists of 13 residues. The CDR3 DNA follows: TGTGCCTGGTACCAAAGTGGACCCACTGAAGCTTTCTTT. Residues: CAWYQSGPTEAFF.

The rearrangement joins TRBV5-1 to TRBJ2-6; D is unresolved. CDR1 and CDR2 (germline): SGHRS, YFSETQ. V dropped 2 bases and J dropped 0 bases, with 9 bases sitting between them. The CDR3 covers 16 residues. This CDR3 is CASSLDLTSGANVLTF. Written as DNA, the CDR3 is TGCGCCAGCAGCTTAGACCTAACCTCTGGGGCCAACGTCCTGACTTTC. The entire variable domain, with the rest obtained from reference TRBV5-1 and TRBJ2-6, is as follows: KAGVTQTPRYLIKTRGQQVTLSCSPISGHRSVSWYQQTPGQGLQFLFEYFSETQRNKGNFPGRFSGRQFSNSRSEMNVSTLELGDSALYLCASSLDLTSGANVLTFGAGSRLTVL.

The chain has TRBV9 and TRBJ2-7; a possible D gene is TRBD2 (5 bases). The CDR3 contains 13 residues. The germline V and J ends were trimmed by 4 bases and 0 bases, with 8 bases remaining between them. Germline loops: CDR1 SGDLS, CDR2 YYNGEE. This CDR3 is CASSTRDSYEQYF. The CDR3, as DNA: TGTGCCAGCAGCACTCGGGACTCCTACGAGCAGTACTTC.

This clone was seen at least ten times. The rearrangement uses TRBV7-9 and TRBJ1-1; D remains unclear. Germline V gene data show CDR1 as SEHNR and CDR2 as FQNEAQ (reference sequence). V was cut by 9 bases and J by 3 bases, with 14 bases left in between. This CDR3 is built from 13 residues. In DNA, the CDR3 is TGTGCCAGTTTCGGTTACGAGGACACTGAAGCTTTCTTT. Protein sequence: CASFGYEDTEAFF.

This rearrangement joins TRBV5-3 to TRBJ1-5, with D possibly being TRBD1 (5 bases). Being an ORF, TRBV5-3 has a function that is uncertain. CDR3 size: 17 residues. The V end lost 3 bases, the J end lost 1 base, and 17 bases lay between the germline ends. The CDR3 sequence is CARSWRTKSWSNQPQHF. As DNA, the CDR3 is TGTGCCAGAAGCTGGCGGACAAAAAGCTGGAGCAATCAGCCCCAGCATTTT.

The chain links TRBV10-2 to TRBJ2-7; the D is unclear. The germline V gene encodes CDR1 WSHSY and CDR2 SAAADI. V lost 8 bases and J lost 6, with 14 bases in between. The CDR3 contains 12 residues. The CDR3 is CASSPLSREQYF. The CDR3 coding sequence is TGCGCCAGCTCCCCGCTAAGTCGCGAGCAGTACTTC.

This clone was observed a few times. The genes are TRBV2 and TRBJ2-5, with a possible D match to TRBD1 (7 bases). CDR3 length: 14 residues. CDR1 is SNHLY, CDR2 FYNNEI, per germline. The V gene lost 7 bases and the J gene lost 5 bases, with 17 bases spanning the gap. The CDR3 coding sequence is TGTGCCAGCAATCCAGGGGGGAGCCATGAGACCCAGTACTTC. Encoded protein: CASNPGGSHETQYF.

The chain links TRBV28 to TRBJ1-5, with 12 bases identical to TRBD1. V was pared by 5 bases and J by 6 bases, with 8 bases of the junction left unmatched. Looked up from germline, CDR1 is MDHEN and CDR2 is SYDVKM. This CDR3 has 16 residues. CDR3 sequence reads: CASSPSGTGGFQPQHF. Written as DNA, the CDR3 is TGTGCCAGCAGTCCCTCGGGGACAGGGGGCTTTCAGCCCCAGCATTTT.

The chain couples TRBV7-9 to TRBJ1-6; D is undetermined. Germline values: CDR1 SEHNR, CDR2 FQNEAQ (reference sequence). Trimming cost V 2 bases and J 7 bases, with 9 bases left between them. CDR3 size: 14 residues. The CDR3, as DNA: TGTGCCAGCAGCTTAACGAGGGAAAATTCACCCCTCCACTTT. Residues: CASSLTRENSPLHF.

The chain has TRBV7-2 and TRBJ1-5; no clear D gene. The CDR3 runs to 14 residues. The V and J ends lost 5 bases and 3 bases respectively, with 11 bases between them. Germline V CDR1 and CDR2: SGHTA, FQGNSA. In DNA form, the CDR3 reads TGTGCCAGCAGCCTCGTCGGAGACAATCAGCCCCAGCATTTT. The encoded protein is CASSLVGDNQPQHF.

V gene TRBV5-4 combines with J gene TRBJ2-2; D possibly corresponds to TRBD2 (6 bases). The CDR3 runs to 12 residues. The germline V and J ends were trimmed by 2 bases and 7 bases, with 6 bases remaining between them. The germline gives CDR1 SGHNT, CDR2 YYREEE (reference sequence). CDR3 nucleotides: TGTGCCAGCAGCTTCGGGGGCGGGGAGCTGTTTTTT. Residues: CASSFGGGELFF. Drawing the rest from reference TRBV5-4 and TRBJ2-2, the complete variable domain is ETGVTQSPTHLIKTRGQQVTLRCSSQSGHNTVSWYQQALGQGPQFIFQYYREEENGRGNFPPRFSGLQFPNYSSELNVNALELDDSALYLCASSFGGGELFFGEGSRLTVL.

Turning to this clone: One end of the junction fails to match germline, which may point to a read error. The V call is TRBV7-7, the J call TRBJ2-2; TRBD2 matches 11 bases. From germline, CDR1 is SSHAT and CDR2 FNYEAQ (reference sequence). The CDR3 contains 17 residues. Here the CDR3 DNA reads TGTGCTAGCAGCCCCCTAGCGGGGGGCCCGAACACCGGGGAGCTGTTTTTT. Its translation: CASSPLAGGPNTGELFF.

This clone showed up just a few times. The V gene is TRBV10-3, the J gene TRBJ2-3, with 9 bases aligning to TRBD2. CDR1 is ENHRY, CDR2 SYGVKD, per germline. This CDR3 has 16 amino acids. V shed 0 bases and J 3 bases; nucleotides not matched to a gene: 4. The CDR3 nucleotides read TGTGCCATCAGTGAGTCGGGCGGGGGGGCGACAGATACGCAGTATTTT. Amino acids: CAISESGGGATDTQYF.